The sequence of this T cell receptor (beta chain) was determined in a study of shared clonotypes between healthy human individuals. Whole-study findings and limits: Shared clonotypes: about 5% naive CD4, about 4% naive CD8, roughly 2.2% memory CD4, approximately 0.37% memory CD8. Generally, naive subsets (rather than memory subsets) showed larger estimated richness.

V dropped 5 bases and J dropped 6; count of bases not matched to a gene: 11. Germline V gene sequence: CDR1 KGHSH, CDR2 LQKENI. This CDR3 has 15 amino acids. Measured with immunoSEQ multiplex PCR; TCRdb has only the in-frame clones, and not every one. The repertoire holds under 2,500,000 clones, with approximately 94% as singletons. Points on this clone: Its antigen is currently unknown.

Donors comprised healthy HIV-negative adults lacking recent acute infections or vaccinations. Naive CD4+ cells were CD45RA-selected; the remaining cells were memory. This sequence was found in a man between 18 and 29 years old in good health. This chain links TRBV18 with TRBJ2-7; 9 bases line up with TRBD1. Sequencing was done on a sample of naive CD4+ T cells sorted from blood. Stated subset: CD45RA+ positively selected. CDR3 nucleotide sequence: TGTGCCAGCTCAACCGGGACAGGGAGTATACTCGAGCAGTACTTC. Amino acid sequence: CASSTGTGSILEQYF.